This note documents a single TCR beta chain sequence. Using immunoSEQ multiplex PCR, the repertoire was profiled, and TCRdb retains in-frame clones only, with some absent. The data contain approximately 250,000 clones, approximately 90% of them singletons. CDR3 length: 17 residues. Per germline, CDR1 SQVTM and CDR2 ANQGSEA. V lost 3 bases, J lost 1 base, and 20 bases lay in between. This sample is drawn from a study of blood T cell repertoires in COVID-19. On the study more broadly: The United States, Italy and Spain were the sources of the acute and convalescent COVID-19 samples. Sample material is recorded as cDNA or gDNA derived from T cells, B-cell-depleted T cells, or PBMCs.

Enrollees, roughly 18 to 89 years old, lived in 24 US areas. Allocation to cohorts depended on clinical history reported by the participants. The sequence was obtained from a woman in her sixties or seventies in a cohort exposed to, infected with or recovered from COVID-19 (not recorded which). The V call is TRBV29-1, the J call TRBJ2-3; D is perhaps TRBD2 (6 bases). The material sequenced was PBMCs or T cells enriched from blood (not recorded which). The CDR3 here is CSVERIAGTPGTDTQYF. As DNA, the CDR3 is TGCAGCGTTGAGCGGATTGCGGGAACCCCCGGCACAGATACGCAGTATTTT.